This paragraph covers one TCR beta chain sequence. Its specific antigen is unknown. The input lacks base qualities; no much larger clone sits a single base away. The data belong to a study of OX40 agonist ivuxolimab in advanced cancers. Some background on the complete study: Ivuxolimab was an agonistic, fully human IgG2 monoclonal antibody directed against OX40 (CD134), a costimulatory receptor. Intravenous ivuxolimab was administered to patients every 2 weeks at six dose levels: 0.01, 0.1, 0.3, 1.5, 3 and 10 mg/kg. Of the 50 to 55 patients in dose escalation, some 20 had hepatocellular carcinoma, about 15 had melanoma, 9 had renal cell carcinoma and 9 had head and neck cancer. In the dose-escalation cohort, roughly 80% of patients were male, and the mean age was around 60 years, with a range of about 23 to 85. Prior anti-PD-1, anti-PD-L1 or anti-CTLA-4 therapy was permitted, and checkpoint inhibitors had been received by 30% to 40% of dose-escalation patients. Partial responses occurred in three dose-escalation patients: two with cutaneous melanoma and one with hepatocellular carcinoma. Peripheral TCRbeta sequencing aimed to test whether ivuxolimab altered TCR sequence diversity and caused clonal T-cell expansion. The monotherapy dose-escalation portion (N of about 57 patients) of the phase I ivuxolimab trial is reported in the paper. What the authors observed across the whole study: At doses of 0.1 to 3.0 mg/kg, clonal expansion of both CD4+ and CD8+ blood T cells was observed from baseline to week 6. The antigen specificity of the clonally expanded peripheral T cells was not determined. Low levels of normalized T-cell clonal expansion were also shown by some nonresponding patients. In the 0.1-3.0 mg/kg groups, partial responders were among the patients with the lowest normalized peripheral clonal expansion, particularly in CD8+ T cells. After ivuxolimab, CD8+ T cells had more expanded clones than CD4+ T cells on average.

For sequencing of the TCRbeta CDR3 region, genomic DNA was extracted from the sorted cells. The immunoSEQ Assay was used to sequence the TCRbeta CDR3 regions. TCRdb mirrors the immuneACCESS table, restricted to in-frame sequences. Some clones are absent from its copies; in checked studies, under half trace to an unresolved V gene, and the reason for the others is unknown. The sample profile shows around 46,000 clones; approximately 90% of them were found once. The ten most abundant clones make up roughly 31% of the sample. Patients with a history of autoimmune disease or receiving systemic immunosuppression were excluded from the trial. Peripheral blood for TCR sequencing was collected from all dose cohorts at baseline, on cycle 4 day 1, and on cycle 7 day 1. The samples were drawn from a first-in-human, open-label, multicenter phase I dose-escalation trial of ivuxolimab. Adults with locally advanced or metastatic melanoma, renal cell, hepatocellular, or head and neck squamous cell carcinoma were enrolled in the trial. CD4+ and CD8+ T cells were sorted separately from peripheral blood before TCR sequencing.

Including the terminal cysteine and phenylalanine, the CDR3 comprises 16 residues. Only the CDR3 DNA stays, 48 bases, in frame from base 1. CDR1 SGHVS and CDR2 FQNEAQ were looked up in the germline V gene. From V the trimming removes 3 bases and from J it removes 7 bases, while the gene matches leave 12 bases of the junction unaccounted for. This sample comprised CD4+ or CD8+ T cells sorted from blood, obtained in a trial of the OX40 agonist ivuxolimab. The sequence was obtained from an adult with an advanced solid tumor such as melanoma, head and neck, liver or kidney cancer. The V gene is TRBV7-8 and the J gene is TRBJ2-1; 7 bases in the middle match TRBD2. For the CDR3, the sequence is CASSLSRGGSDNEQFF. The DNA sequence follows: TGTGCCAGCAGCTTGTCACGAGGCGGGAGTGATAATGAGCAGTTCTTC. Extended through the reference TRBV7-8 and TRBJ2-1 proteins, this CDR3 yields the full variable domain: GAGVSQSPRYKVAKRGQDVALRCDPISGHVSLFWYQQALGQGPEFLTYFQNEAQLDKSGLPSDRFFAERPEGSVSTLKIQRTQQEDSAVYLCASSLSRGGSDNEQFFGPGTRLTVL.